Described below is a single T cell receptor beta chain sequence and its context. Its target is unknown. The sample belongs to a study of cytomegalovirus exposure and HLA in healthy donors. Broader study findings: Many donors carried some public TCRs, although rarity characterized most TCR sequences.

Primers included in the PCR were 60 Vbeta and 13 Jbeta primers. Study processing details: An analysis that came later counted 77 million or so unique TCR beta chains, roughly 11 million shared. Method: immunoSEQ multiplex PCR; TCRdb's copy keeps in-frame clones and lacks some. D and trimming come from the DNA, and the V and J calls and clone size come from that table. In the table there are 140,000 to 150,000 clones, roughly three quarters of which are singletons. Sequencing was carried out using PBMCs. This clonotype originated in a man in his sixties in good health and CMV-seronegative.

CDR3 bases: TGTGCCAGCAGCGAGACAGGGTTCCGTGAAAAACTGTTTTTT. It is translated as CASSETGFREKLFF. The chain joins TRBV6-5 to TRBJ1-4, with 7 bases lining up with TRBD1. The CDR3 consists of 14 residues. The trim removed 6 bases at V and 7 bases at J, leaving 8 bases unmatched. CDR1 is MNHEY, CDR2 SVGAGI, per germline.